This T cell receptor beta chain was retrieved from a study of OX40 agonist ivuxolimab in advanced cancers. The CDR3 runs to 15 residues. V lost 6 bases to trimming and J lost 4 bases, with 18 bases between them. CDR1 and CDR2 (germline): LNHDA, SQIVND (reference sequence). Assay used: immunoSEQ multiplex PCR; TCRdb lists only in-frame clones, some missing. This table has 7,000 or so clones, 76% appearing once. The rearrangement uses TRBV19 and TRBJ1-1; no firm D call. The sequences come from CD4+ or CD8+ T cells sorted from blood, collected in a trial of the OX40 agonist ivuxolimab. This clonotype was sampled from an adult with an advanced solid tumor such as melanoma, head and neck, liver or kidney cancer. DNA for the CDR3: TGTGCCAGTAGGGTGTCAGGCGGTGTGTCCACTGAAGCTTTCTTT. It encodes CASRVSGGVSTEAFF.